Listed here is a single T cell receptor (beta chain). Its cognate antigen is unknown. Other DNA sequences in this specimen translate into the identical CDR3. This sample is drawn from a study of cytomegalovirus exposure and HLA in healthy donors. Turning to the study itself: Prior work identified around 120 million unique TCR beta sequences in about 179 million T cells.

With 60 Vbeta and 13 Jbeta primers, the PCR was carried out. Clones were sequenced by immunoSEQ multiplex PCR, and TCRdb holds only the in-frame ones, with some missing. The sample shows 95,000 to 100,000 clones, roughly 79% of them seen only once. Looked up from germline, CDR1 is LNHDA and CDR2 is SQIVND (reference sequence). The CDR3 is made up of 12 amino acids. V lost 9 bases, J lost 1 base, and 2 bases stayed unmatched. The study's findings and limits: Within the data, a cluster of highly shared sequence variants was likely a sequencing artifact. Across donors, sequencing depth was assumed by presence/absence analyses to be roughly uniform. With later analysis, a missense DCLRE1C variant became linked to TCR beta V- and J-gene trimming.

The V and J genes are TRBV19 and TRBJ2-7; 8 bases agree with TRBD1. The TCR originated in a man in his forties or fifties in good health and CMV-seronegative. The sample taken for sequencing was PBMCs. The CDR3 sequence: CASRDRSYEQYF. Written as DNA, the CDR3 is TGTGCCAGCCGGGACAGGTCCTACGAGCAGTACTTC.